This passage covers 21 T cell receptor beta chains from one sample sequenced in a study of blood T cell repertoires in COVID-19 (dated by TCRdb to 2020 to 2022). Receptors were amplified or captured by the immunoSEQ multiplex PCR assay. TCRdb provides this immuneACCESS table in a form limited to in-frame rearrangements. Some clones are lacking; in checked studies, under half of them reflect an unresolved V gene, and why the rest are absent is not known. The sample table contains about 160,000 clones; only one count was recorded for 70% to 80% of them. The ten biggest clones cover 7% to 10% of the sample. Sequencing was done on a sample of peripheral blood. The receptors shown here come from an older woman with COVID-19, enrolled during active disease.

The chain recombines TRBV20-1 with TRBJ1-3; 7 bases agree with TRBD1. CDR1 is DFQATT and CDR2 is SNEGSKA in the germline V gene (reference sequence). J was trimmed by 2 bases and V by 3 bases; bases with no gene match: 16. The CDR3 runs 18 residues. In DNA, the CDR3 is TGCAGTGCTAGTAGGGAGACAGGGCGGGATTTGGCTGGAAACACCATATATTTT. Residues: CSASRETGRDLAGNTIYF.

CDR3: CASSSADTQYF. For the CDR3, the DNA is TGTGCCAGCAGTTCTGCAGATACGCAGTATTTT. V usage is TRBV28 and J usage is TRBJ2-3; D remains unclear. The germline gives CDR1 MDHEN, CDR2 SYDVKM. Between the trimmed V and J ends, which lost 4 bases and 4 bases, there was a span of 3 bases. This CDR3 has 11 amino acids.

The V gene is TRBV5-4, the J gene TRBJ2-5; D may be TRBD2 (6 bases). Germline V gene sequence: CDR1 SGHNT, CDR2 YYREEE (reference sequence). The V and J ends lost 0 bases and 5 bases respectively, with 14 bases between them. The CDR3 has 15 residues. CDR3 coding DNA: TGTGCCAGCAGCTTGGAGACTAGTCGGTCGGAGACCCAGTACTTC. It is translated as CASSLETSRSETQYF. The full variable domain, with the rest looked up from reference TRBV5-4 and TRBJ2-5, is ETGVTQSPTHLIKTRGQQVTLRCSSQSGHNTVSWYQQALGQGPQFIFQYYREEENGRGNFPPRFSGLQFPNYSSELNVNALELDDSALYLCASSLETSRSETQYFGPGTRLLVL.

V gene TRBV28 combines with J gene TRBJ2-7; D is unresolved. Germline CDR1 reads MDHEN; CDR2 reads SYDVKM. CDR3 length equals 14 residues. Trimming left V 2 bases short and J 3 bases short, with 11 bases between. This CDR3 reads CASSLGGKFYEQYV. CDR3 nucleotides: TGTGCCAGCAGTTTAGGCGGCAAGTTCTACGAGCAGTACGTC.

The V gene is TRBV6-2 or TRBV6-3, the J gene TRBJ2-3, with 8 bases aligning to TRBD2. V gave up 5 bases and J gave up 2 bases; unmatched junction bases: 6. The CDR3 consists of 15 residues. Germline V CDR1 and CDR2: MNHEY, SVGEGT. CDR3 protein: CASSHGGGPTDTQYF. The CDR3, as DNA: TGTGCCAGCAGTCACGGCGGGGGGCCCACAGATACGCAGTATTTT.

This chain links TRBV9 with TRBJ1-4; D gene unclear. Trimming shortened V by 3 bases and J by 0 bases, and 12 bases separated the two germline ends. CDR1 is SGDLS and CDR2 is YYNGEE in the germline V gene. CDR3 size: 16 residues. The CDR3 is CASSARAGSTNEKLFF. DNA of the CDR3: TGTGCCAGCAGCGCTCGGGCGGGGTCAACTAATGAAAAACTGTTTTTT.

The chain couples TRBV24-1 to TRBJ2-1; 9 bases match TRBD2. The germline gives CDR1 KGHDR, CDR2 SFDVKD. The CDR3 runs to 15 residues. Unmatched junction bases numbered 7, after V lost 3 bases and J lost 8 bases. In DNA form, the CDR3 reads TGTGCCACCAGTGATCCTCTAGCGGGATGGGATGAGCAGTTCTTC. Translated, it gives CATSDPLAGWDEQFF.

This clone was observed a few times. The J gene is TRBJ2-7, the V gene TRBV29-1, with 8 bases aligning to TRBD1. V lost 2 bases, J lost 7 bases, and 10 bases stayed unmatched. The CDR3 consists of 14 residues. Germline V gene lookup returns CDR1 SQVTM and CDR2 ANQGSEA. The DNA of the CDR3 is TGCAGCGTTGAAAGCCCTGACAGGGGAAAGGAGCAGTACTTC. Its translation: CSVESPDRGKEQYF.

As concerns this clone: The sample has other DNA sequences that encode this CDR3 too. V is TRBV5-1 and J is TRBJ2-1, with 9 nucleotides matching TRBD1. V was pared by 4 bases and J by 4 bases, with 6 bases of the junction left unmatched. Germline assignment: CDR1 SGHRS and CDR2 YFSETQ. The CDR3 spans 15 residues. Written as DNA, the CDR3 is TGCGCCAGCAGCCCGGGACAGGGATCTTACAATGAGCAGTTCTTC. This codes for CASSPGQGSYNEQFF.

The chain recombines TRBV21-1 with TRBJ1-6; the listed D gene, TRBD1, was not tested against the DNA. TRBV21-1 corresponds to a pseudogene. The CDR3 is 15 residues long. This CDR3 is CASNGQGCHNSPLHF. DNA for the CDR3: TGTGCCAGCAACGGACAGGGTTGCCATAATTCACCCCTCCACTTT.

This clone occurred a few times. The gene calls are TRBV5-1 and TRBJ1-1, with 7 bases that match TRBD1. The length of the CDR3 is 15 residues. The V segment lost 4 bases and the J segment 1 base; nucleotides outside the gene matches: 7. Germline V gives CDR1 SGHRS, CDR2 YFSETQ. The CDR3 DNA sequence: TGCGCCAGCAGCGTAATGGACAGGCGGAACACTGAAGCTTTCTTT. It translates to CASSVMDRRNTEAFF.

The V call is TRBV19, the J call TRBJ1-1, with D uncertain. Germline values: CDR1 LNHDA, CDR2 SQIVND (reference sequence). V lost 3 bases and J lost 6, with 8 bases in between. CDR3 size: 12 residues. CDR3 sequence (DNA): TGTGCCAGTAGTATGGAGGGAGCTGAAGCTTTCTTT. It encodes CASSMEGAEAFF. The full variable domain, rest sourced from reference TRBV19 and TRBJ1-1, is DGGITQSPKYLFRKEGQNVTLSCEQNLNHDAMYWYRQDPGQGLRLIYYSQIVNDFQKGDIAEGYSVSREKKESFPLTVTSAQKNPTAFYLCASSMEGAEAFFGQGTRLTVV.

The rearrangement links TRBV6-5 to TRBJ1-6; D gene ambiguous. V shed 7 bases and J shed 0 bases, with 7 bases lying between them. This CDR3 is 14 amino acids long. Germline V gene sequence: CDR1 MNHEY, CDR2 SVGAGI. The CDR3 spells CASNPSSYNSPLHF. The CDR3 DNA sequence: TGTGCCAGCAATCCGAGCTCCTATAATTCACCCCTCCACTTT.

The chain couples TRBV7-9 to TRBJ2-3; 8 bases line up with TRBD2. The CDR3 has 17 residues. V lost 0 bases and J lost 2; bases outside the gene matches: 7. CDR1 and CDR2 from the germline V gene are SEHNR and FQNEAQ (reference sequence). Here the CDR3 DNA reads TGTGCCAGCAGCTTAGCGGTCGCGGGAGGACCCACAGATACGCAGTATTTT. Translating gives CASSLAVAGGPTDTQYF.

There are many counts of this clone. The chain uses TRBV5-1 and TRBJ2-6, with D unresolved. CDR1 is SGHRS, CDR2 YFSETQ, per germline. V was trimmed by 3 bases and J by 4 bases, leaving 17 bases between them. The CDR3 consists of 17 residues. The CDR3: CASSSETVARGANVLTF. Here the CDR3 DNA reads TGCGCCAGCAGCTCGGAAACAGTGGCAAGAGGGGCCAACGTCCTGACTTTC.

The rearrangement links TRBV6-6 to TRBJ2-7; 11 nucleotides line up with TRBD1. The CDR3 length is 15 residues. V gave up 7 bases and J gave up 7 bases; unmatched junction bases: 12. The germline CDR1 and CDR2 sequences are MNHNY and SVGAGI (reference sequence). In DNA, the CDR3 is TGTGCCAGCACTTTCGGACAGGGGGCGCTCCCGGAGCAGTACGTC. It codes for CASTFGQGALPEQYV.

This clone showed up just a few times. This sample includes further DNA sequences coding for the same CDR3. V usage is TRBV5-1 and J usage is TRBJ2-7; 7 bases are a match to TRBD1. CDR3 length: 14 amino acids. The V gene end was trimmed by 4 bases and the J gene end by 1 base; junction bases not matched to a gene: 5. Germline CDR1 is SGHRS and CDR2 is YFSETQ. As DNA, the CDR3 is TGCGCCAGCAGCCCGGACAGGATTTCCTACGAGCAGTACTTC. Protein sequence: CASSPDRISYEQYF.

The CDR3 sequence: CASSQVVSEAFF. CDR3 nucleotide sequence: TGTGCCAGCAGCCAAGTAGTAAGCGAAGCTTTCTTT. The chain employs TRBV3-1 (or the pseudogene TRBV3-2) and TRBJ1-1, with D unresolved. V dropped 1 base and J dropped 8 bases, with 8 bases sitting between them. This CDR3 has 12 residues. CDR1 is LGHDT, CDR2 YNNKEL, per germline (reference sequence).

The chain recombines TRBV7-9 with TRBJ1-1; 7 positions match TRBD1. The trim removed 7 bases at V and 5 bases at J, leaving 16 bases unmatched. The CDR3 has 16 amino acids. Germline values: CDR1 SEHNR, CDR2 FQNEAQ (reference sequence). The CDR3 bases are TGTGCCAGCACCCTCGGAGCCTTTCAGGGGGGTACTGAAGCTTTCTTT. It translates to CASTLGAFQGGTEAFF.

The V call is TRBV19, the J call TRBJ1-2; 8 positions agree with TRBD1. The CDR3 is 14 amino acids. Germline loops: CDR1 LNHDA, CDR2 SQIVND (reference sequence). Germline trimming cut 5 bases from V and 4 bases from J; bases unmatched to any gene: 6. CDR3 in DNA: TGTGCCAGTAGTCCCGCGGACAGGGTCTATGGCTACACCTTC. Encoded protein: CASSPADRVYGYTF.

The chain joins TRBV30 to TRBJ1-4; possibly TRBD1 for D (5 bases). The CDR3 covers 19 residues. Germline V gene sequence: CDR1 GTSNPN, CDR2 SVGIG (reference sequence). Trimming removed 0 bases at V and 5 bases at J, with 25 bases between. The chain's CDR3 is CAWSVGGAAGLDPNEKLFF. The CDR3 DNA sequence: TGTGCCTGGAGTGTAGGTGGTGCGGCAGGGTTGGATCCCAATGAAAAACTGTTTTTT.